Following are 11 T cell receptor beta chains from one sample sequenced in a study of blood T cell repertoires in COVID-19. TCRdb keeps only in-frame clones here, not all; method: immunoSEQ multiplex PCR. Counted here are roughly 300,000 clones, roughly 84% occurring once; the ten biggest clones make up 0.9% to 1.2%. What was sequenced was PBMCs or T cells enriched from blood (not recorded which). These TCRs come from a woman in her 30s who had recovered from COVID-19.

V is TRBV5-1 and J is TRBJ2-2, with a possible D match to TRBD2 (7 bases). The ends were cut back, 0 bases at V and 1 base at J, with 16 bases in the middle. Germline CDR1 reads SGHRS; CDR2 reads YFSETQ. The CDR3 is made up of 18 amino acids. DNA for the CDR3: TGCGCCAGCAGCTTGGCCCTCTCAGGGGAGGGGAACACCGGGGAGCTGTTTTTT. Amino acid sequence: CASSLALSGEGNTGELFF. The full variable domain, completed using reference TRBV5-1 and TRBJ2-2, is KAGVTQTPRYLIKTRGQQVTLSCSPISGHRSVSWYQQTPGQGLQFLFEYFSETQRNKGNFPGRFSGRQFSNSRSEMNVSTLELGDSALYLCASSLALSGEGNTGELFFGEGSRLTVL.

This chain uses TRBV18 with TRBJ1-1; D uncertain. This CDR3 spans 14 amino acids. Germline V gives CDR1 KGHSH, CDR2 LQKENI. V was shortened by 0 bases and J by 0 bases, with 5 bases between the two germline ends. As DNA, the CDR3 is TGTGCCAGCTCACCACCTCCAATGAACACTGAAGCTTTCTTT. This encodes CASSPPPMNTEAFF.

The genes are TRBV11-2 and TRBJ2-4; TRBD2 matches at 8 bases. V lost 5 bases to trimming and J lost 11 bases; unmatched junction nucleotides: 8. The CDR3 is made up of 13 amino acids. The germline V gene has CDR1 SGHAT and CDR2 FQNNGV. The CDR3: CASSLAGPPVQYF. The CDR3 nucleotides read TGTGCCAGCAGCCTAGCGGGTCCCCCAGTTCAGTACTTC.

The chain is built from TRBV20-1 and TRBJ2-2, with 13 bases that match TRBD2. Looked up from germline, CDR1 is DFQATT and CDR2 is SNEGSKA (reference sequence). With 3 bases clipped from V and 1 base from J, the junction kept 5 bases outside the gene matches. The CDR3 covers 17 residues. The CDR3 DNA reads TGCAGTGCTAGTAGACTAGCGGGGGGACGGAACACCGGGGAGCTGTTTTTT. Protein sequence: CSASRLAGGRNTGELFF.

Turning to this clone: A junction boundary mismatches the germline segment, possibly from a read error. At the DNA level, this CDR3 is encoded by other sequences in the same sample as well. The chain joins TRBV2 to TRBJ1-1; D is undetermined. The CDR3 has 13 residues. Germline CDR1 and CDR2: SNHLY and FYNNEI. In DNA, the CDR3 is TGTGCCAGCAGAGAAGACGGGAACACTGAAGCTTTCTTT. It specifies CASREDGNTEAFF.

The chain links TRBV10-1 to TRBJ1-1; 7 nucleotides align to TRBD1. This CDR3 has 16 amino acids. J lost 5 bases, V lost 2 bases, and 11 bases had no gene match. Germline-derived CDR1 and CDR2 are WNHNN and SYGVQD (reference sequence). The chain's CDR3 is CASSEGLTGEGTEAFF. CDR3 DNA sequence: TGCGCCAGCAGTGAGGGATTAACAGGGGAAGGGACTGAAGCTTTCTTT.

This chain joins TRBV9 and TRBJ1-6; D remains ambiguous. V was shortened by 0 bases and J by 6 bases, with 7 bases between the two germline ends. Germline-derived CDR1 and CDR2 are SGDLS and YYNGEE. The CDR3 consists of 14 residues. CDR3: CASSVDGFNSPLHF. The CDR3 DNA follows: TGTGCCAGCAGCGTAGACGGGTTTAATTCACCCCTCCACTTT.

J is TRBJ2-1 and V is TRBV7-2; weak D call: TRBD1 (5 bases). The CDR3 length is 14 residues. Germline lookup yields CDR1 SGHTA and CDR2 FQGNSA. V was clipped by 5 bases and J by 2 bases, with 10 bases between them. The CDR3 protein is CASSPRTPYNEQFF. In nucleotides, the CDR3 is TGTGCCAGCAGCCCCCGGACACCCTACAATGAGCAGTTCTTC.

This chain uses TRBV28 with TRBJ1-2; tentative D call: TRBD1 (5 bases). Trimming removed 3 bases at V and 0 bases at J, with 17 bases between. The V gene's germline CDR1 is MDHEN and CDR2 SYDVKM. The CDR3 runs to 17 residues. CDR3 residues: CASSFFFIGESNYGYTF. The CDR3, as DNA: TGTGCCAGCAGTTTTTTCTTTATAGGGGAATCTAACTATGGCTACACCTTC.

This clone was recorded once. The chain links TRBV28 to TRBJ2-3; 7 bases map to TRBD2. The CDR3 runs 14 residues. Germline trimming cut 6 bases from V and 1 base from J; bases unmatched to any gene: 4. Germline CDR1 and CDR2: MDHEN and SYDVKM. DNA of the CDR3: TGTGCCAGCAGGGGAGGGACGGGCACAGATACGCAGTATTTT. It is translated as CASRGGTGTDTQYF.

On this clone: The junction differs from germline at one of its ends, possibly a read error. The rearrangement joins TRBV6-1 to TRBJ1-2; 8 bases are a match to TRBD1. Germline CDR1 MNHNS, CDR2 SASEGT. The CDR3 is 14 residues long. The CDR3: CASREDRGRSGYTF. The CDR3 nucleotides read TGTGCCAGCAGAGAAGACAGGGGAAGGTCTGGCTACACCTTC.